Shown below are 29 T cell receptor beta chains from a single sample sequenced in a study of radiation and T cells in renal cell carcinoma. Clones were sequenced by immunoSEQ multiplex PCR, and TCRdb holds only the in-frame ones, with some missing. The table has 150,000 or so clones, 88% seen once; the top ten hold approximately 4%. Time point of the sample: baseline pretreatment blood. The sample's treatment: 15 Gy SBRT to primary tumor, nephrectomy 4 weeks later. The specimen was blood, collected from a patient whose treatment included radiotherapy and nephrectomy. The receptors here all came from an older woman with renal cell carcinoma.

The V and J genes are TRBV19 and TRBJ2-1; D might be TRBD1 (6 bases). V lost 5 bases to trimming and J lost 0 bases, with 11 bases between them. This CDR3 has 15 residues. The germline gives CDR1 LNHDA, CDR2 SQIVND (reference sequence). CDR3: CASSVDSSSYNEQFF. The CDR3 bases are TGTGCCAGTAGTGTGGACAGCAGCTCCTACAATGAGCAGTTCTTC.

The chain joins TRBV28 to TRBJ2-3; either TRBD1 or TRBD2 may supply D (5 bases each). Germline V lookup: CDR1 MDHEN, CDR2 SYDVKM. The CDR3 has 10 residues. Here the CDR3 reads CATWGTLQYF. The CDR3 nucleotides are TGTGCGACCTGGGGGACGTTGCAGTATTTT.

The chain combines TRBV7-9 with TRBJ2-7; the match to TRBD1 covers 9 bases. V lost 1 base, J lost 1 base, and 2 bases stayed unmatched. Germline CDR1 is SEHNR and CDR2 is FQNEAQ (reference sequence). The CDR3 extends over 15 amino acids. CDR3 DNA sequence: TGTGCCAGCAGCTTAGGGGACAGGGTGTCCTACGAGCAGTACTTC. This codes for CASSLGDRVSYEQYF.

The chain couples TRBV6-4 to TRBJ2-2; tentative D call: TRBD1 (6 bases). The CDR3 runs 14 residues. The germline V gene encodes CDR1 MRHNA and CDR2 SNTAGT. V dropped 7 bases and J dropped 4 bases, with 13 bases sitting between them. The CDR3 sequence: CASKQGRGTGELFF. As DNA, the CDR3 is TGTGCCAGCAAACAGGGTCGGGGCACCGGGGAGCTGTTTTTT.

This chain joins TRBV5-1 and TRBJ2-5; 7 bases are a match to TRBD2. The J segment lost 1 base and the V segment lost 3 bases, leaving 9 bases of the junction unmatched. The germline CDR1 and CDR2 sequences are SGHRS and YFSETQ. The CDR3 has 16 residues. CDR3 amino acids: CASSSGGLPFQETQYF. CDR3 sequence (DNA): TGCGCCAGCAGCTCGGGGGGATTACCTTTCCAAGAGACCCAGTACTTC. Based on the CDR3 plus reference TRBV5-1 and TRBJ2-5, the full variable domain is KAGVTQTPRYLIKTRGQQVTLSCSPISGHRSVSWYQQTPGQGLQFLFEYFSETQRNKGNFPGRFSGRQFSNSRSEMNVSTLELGDSALYLCASSSGGLPFQETQYFGPGTRLLVL.

The chain carries TRBV15 and TRBJ1-2; D might be TRBD1 (5 bases). The CDR3 sequence is 14 residues long. V lost 0 bases and J 8 bases, leaving 13 bases between the germline ends. Germline V lookup: CDR1 LNHNV, CDR2 YYDKDF (reference sequence). The CDR3 sequence is CATSRDIRGRGYTF. CDR3 nucleotide sequence: TGTGCCACCAGCAGAGATATCCGGGGGAGGGGCTACACCTTC.

This clone was seen a handful of times. This chain connects TRBV19 to TRBJ1-1; D might be TRBD1 (5 bases). CDR1 is LNHDA and CDR2 is SQIVND in the germline V gene (reference sequence). The germline V and J ends were trimmed by 5 bases and 0 bases, with 10 bases remaining between them. The CDR3 extends over 14 amino acids. This CDR3 reads CASSPRQMNTEAFF. CDR3 bases: TGTGCCAGTAGTCCCCGACAGATGAACACTGAAGCTTTCTTT. The complete variable domain, with remaining parts taken from reference TRBV19 and TRBJ1-1, reads DGGITQSPKYLFRKEGQNVTLSCEQNLNHDAMYWYRQDPGQGLRLIYYSQIVNDFQKGDIAEGYSVSREKKESFPLTVTSAQKNPTAFYLCASSPRQMNTEAFFGQGTRLTVV.

The chain is built from TRBV4-1 and TRBJ1-2, with 10 bases matching TRBD1. The CDR3 sequence is 17 residues long. Germline CDR1 and CDR2: MGHRA and YSYEKL. Germline trimming cut 0 bases from V and 7 bases from J; bases unmatched to any gene: 11. CDR3 DNA sequence: TGCGCCAGCAGCCAAGATCAAGCAGACAGGGGGCGTTTTGGCTACACCTTC. This encodes CASSQDQADRGRFGYTF.

This clone was observed once. The chain couples TRBV7-9 to TRBJ2-1, with D unclear. The germline gives CDR1 SEHNR, CDR2 FQNEAQ (reference sequence). The CDR3 spans 11 residues. The V end was cut by 3 bases, the J end by 6 bases, with 3 bases between. CDR3 sequence (DNA): TGTGCCAGCAGCTTTATCAATGAGCAGTTCTTC. Its protein is CASSFINEQFF.

The chain carries TRBV7-3 and TRBJ2-5; 8 bases are shared with TRBD2. Per germline, CDR1 SGHTA and CDR2 FQGTGA. The J segment lost 5 bases and the V segment lost 5 bases, leaving 10 bases of the junction unmatched. CDR3 length equals 15 residues. The CDR3 bases are TGTGCCAGCAGCCCCAACCCCGGGGGGGCCGAGACCCAGTACTTC. Its translation is CASSPNPGGAETQYF.

This chain joins TRBV19 and TRBJ2-5, with TRBD2 matching over 14 bases. The CDR3 loop spans 17 amino acids. After removal of 7 bases from V and 2 bases from J, the junction contained 9 bases not matched to a gene. Germline V gene data show CDR1 as LNHDA and CDR2 as SQIVND (reference sequence). The CDR3 spells CASKGLGLAGEQETQYF. The CDR3 coding sequence is TGTGCCAGTAAAGGGTTGGGACTAGCGGGGGAGCAAGAGACCCAGTACTTC.

The chain carries TRBV19 and TRBJ2-1; D gene unclear. With 2 bases removed from V and 4 bases from J, the gap between germline ends came to 9 bases. The germline CDR1 and CDR2 sequences are LNHDA and SQIVND (reference sequence). CDR3 length: 14 amino acids. The CDR3 sequence: CASSIRHLYNEQFF. CDR3 bases: TGTGCCAGTAGTATAAGACACCTGTACAATGAGCAGTTCTTC.

In this sample, this clone turned up a few times. This chain connects TRBV10-3 to TRBJ1-5; 7 bases match TRBD1. The CDR3 has 14 amino acids. Germline values: CDR1 ENHRY, CDR2 SYGVKD. Trimming cost V 6 bases and J 4 bases; bases outside gene matches: 6. CDR3 amino acids: CAISGVQGNQPQHF. The CDR3 nucleotides read TGTGCCATCAGCGGAGTACAGGGGAATCAGCCCCAGCATTTT.

The chain carries TRBV18 and TRBJ2-3, with D tentatively TRBD1 (8 bases). The CDR3 runs to 16 residues. Per the germline V gene, CDR1 is KGHSH and CDR2 is LQKENI. Trimming took 4 bases from V and 1 from J, leaving 15 bases between them. CDR3 coding DNA: TGTGCCAGCTCACAACAAGCGGGACAGGGCACAGATACGCAGTATTTT. This encodes CASSQQAGQGTDTQYF.

V and J are TRBV11-2 and TRBJ2-7; 9 bases align to TRBD1. This CDR3 has 15 amino acids. The trim removed 1 base at V and 3 bases at J, leaving 4 bases unmatched. From germline, CDR1 is SGHAT and CDR2 FQNNGV. This CDR3 reads CASSLAGTGLYEQYF. The CDR3 DNA sequence: TGTGCCAGCAGCTTAGCCGGGACAGGGCTCTACGAGCAGTACTTC.

The V and J genes are TRBV11-2 and TRBJ2-3; 8 bases are a match to TRBD1. CDR1 SGHAT and CDR2 FQNNGV come from the germline V gene. This CDR3 has 16 amino acids. J gave up 3 bases and V 1 base, and 6 bases lay outside the gene matches. The DNA of the CDR3 is TGTGCCAGCAGCTTAGGTCAGGGGGCGAGTACAGATACGCAGTATTTT. It yields the protein CASSLGQGASTDTQYF.

For this clone: This CDR3 is also generated by other DNA sequences in the sample. This sequence joins TRBV5-1 and TRBJ2-5; D unclear. Trimming removed 1 base from V and 3 bases from J, with 1 base in between. The CDR3 has 11 amino acids. Germline-derived CDR1 and CDR2 are SGHRS and YFSETQ. The CDR3 loop is CASSLKETQYF. The CDR3 coding sequence is TGCGCCAGCAGCTTGAAAGAGACCCAGTACTTC.

The chain combines TRBV4-1 with TRBJ2-3; D gene unclear. With 1 base removed from V and 8 bases from J, the gap between germline ends came to 7 bases. The CDR3 contains 12 residues. Germline assignment: CDR1 MGHRA and CDR2 YSYEKL. CDR3 amino acids: CASSQGLGTQYF. CDR3 sequence (DNA): TGCGCCAGCAGCCAAGGATTAGGTACGCAGTATTTT.

This clone was recorded once. The rearrangement joins TRBV19 to TRBJ1-3; the match to TRBD1 covers 8 bases. Unmatched junction bases numbered 8, after V lost 5 bases and J lost 2 bases. Per germline, CDR1 LNHDA and CDR2 SQIVND (reference sequence). This CDR3 region has 16 residues. The CDR3 bases are TGTGCCAGTAGTTACTCCATGGACAGGGCTGGAAACACCATATATTTT. Translation gives CASSYSMDRAGNTIYF.

For this clone: This sample also contains other DNA sequences that code for the same CDR3. This chain connects TRBV18 to TRBJ1-5; D perhaps matches TRBD1 (5 bases). The V gene lost 6 bases and the J gene lost 4 bases, with 10 bases spanning the gap. The CDR3 length is 13 residues. Germline values: CDR1 KGHSH, CDR2 LQKENI. CDR3 region: CASSPGGNQPQHF. As DNA, the CDR3 is TGTGCCAGCTCCCCCGGGGGGAATCAGCCCCAGCATTTT.

The genes are TRBV10-3 and TRBJ2-5, with TRBD2 matching over 8 bases. The CDR3 runs to 16 residues. Losses at the gene ends were 0 bases for V and 1 base for J; bases not matched to a gene: 4. The germline gives CDR1 ENHRY, CDR2 SYGVKD. As DNA, the CDR3 is TGTGCCATCAGTGAGTCGAGGAGCGGGGGCCAAGAGACCCAGTACTTC. Protein: CAISESRSGGQETQYF.

J is TRBJ2-5 and V is TRBV30; maybe TRBD2 (5 bases). The V gene lost 3 bases and the J gene lost 5 bases, with 7 bases spanning the gap. Germline assignment: CDR1 GTSNPN and CDR2 SVGIG (reference sequence). This CDR3 contains 11 residues. The chain's CDR3 is CAWRLVETQYF. DNA of the CDR3: TGTGCCTGGAGACTAGTGGAGACCCAGTACTTC.

V is TRBV19 and J is TRBJ1-2; TRBD1 agrees at 9 bases. V was clipped by 4 bases and J by 6 bases; unmatched bases: 6. Germline V gene data show CDR1 as LNHDA and CDR2 as SQIVND (reference sequence). This CDR3 contains 14 residues. CDR3 nucleotides: TGTGCCAGTAGTACTGGACAGGGGTACCATGGCTACACCTTC. Protein: CASSTGQGYHGYTF. The whole variable domain, remainder taken from reference TRBV19 and TRBJ1-2, is DGGITQSPKYLFRKEGQNVTLSCEQNLNHDAMYWYRQDPGQGLRLIYYSQIVNDFQKGDIAEGYSVSREKKESFPLTVTSAQKNPTAFYLCASSTGQGYHGYTFGSGTRLTVV.

The sample holds one count of this clone. The V call is TRBV5-5, the J call TRBJ1-2; D may be TRBD1 (5 bases). The length of the CDR3 is 12 residues. Per germline, CDR1 SGHKS and CDR2 YYEKEE (reference sequence). V was pared by 3 bases and J by 4 bases, with 7 bases between. As DNA, the CDR3 is TGTGCCAGCAGCTCCGACAGCTATGGCTACACCTTC. Its translation is CASSSDSYGYTF.

This CDR3 is CASSIGADSEAFF. Written as DNA, the CDR3 is TGTGCCAGTAGTATAGGGGCTGACAGTGAAGCTTTCTTT. This sequence joins TRBV19 and TRBJ1-1; D is possibly TRBD1 (5 bases). CDR3 length: 13 amino acids. Trimming shortened V by 1 base and J by 7 bases, and 10 bases separated the two germline ends. Germline V lookup: CDR1 LNHDA, CDR2 SQIVND (reference sequence).

The chain couples TRBV9 to TRBJ2-2, with 8 nucleotides matching TRBD1. Germline V lookup: CDR1 SGDLS, CDR2 YYNGEE. The V and J ends lost 3 bases and 0 bases, in that order; junction bases with no gene match: 7. CDR3 length: 17 amino acids. CDR3 sequence: CASSDRTGQANTGELFF. Written as DNA, the CDR3 is TGTGCCAGCAGCGATCGTACGGGACAGGCGAACACCGGGGAGCTGTTTTTT.

The gene calls are TRBV18 and TRBJ1-1; D is undetermined. The length of the CDR3 is 11 residues. CDR1 is KGHSH, CDR2 LQKENI, per germline. V was shortened by 3 bases and J by 5 bases, with 4 bases between the two germline ends. The CDR3 is CASSPKTEAFF. In nucleotides, the CDR3 is TGTGCCAGCTCACCTAAAACTGAAGCTTTCTTT.

This chain links TRBV5-1 with TRBJ1-2; 9 bases line up with TRBD1. This CDR3 spans 15 amino acids. In germline, CDR1 is SGHRS, CDR2 YFSETQ. Losses at the gene ends were 0 bases for V and 3 bases for J; bases not matched to a gene: 3. This CDR3 is CASSLGDREYYGYTF. In nucleotides, the CDR3 is TGCGCCAGCAGCTTGGGGGACAGGGAGTACTATGGCTACACCTTC.

This chain uses TRBV5-1 with TRBJ1-4; 7 bases align to TRBD1. The CDR3 runs 14 residues. V was clipped by 2 bases and J by 6 bases; unmatched bases: 4. Germline CDR1 SGHRS, CDR2 YFSETQ. The CDR3 loop is CASSFRGEDEKLFF. The CDR3 nucleotides are TGCGCCAGCAGCTTCAGGGGGGAGGATGAAAAACTGTTTTTT.